What follows are 22 T cell receptor beta chains derived from one specimen sequenced in a study of CD8+CD57+ T cells in acquired aplastic anemia. CDR3 and TCR beta VDJ profiling relied on a genomic DNA template. One entry per CDR3 protein, called by TCRdb with MiXCR from the reads. The sample has about 400,000 distinct CDR3 sequences; 60% to 80% are singletons. Sequenced sample: sorted CD4+, CD8+, or CD8+CD57+ T cells (not recorded which) from PBMCs. The receptors were sampled from a human donor in good health, serving as a control.

The V gene is TRBV20-1, the J gene TRBJ1-5; D remains unclear. Trimming shortened V by 3 bases and J by 6 bases, and 15 bases separated the two germline ends. There are 14 residues in the CDR3. Germline CDR1 and CDR2: DFQATT and SNEGSKA (reference sequence). This CDR3 is CSASPVEDVQPQHF. CDR3 coding DNA: TGCAGTGCTAGTCCCGTCGAGGACGTTCAGCCCCAGCATTTT.

Of note for this clonotype: Since the CDR3 does not end with the conserved phenylalanine or tryptophan, this likely comes from a read error. The DNA is left out, because the CDR3 cannot be placed on it with certainty; the CDR3 is given as TCRdb lists it. The chain uses TRBV19 and TRBJ1-2; the table calls TRBD1, which could not be checked here. Per germline, CDR1 LNHDA and CDR2 SQIVND (reference sequence). The CDR3 has 11 residues if both end residues are counted. CDR3 residues: CASSGVWGEPL.

There are many counts of this clonotype. This sequence joins TRBV11-2 and TRBJ1-4; no firm D call. The CDR3 is made up of 16 amino acids. V was shortened by 0 bases and J by 5 bases, with 13 bases between the two germline ends. In germline, CDR1 is SGHAT, CDR2 FQNNGV. The CDR3 DNA reads as TGTGCCAGCAGCTTAGATAGAGGGAATGGGAATGAAAAACTGTTTTTT. Its translation is CASSLDRGNGNEKLFF.

At least ten counts were recorded for this clonotype. V is TRBV12-3 or TRBV12-4 and J is TRBJ2-7, with 12 bases that match TRBD1. Trimming removed 7 bases from V and 6 bases from J; junction bases left unmatched: 4. The CDR3 consists of 13 residues. This CDR3 is CASTGDRGREQYF. CDR3 DNA: TGTGCCAGCACCGGGGACAGGGGGCGCGAGCAGTACTTC.

Of note for this clonotype: The junction differs from germline at one of its ends, possibly a read error. V is TRBV2 and J is TRBJ1-2; D unclear. The CDR3 has 13 residues. Germline CDR1 and CDR2: SNHLY and FYNNEI. The CDR3 region has the DNA TGTGCCACCGCCCGAGGCGCTATCTATAGCTACACCTTC. Residues: CATARGAIYSYTF.

This clonotype was detected ten times or more. The chain links TRBV6-1 to TRBJ2-5; 7 bases map to TRBD2. V was pared by 2 bases and J by 1 base, with 16 bases of the junction left unmatched. CDR1 and CDR2 from the germline V gene are MNHNS and SASEGT. CDR3 size: 19 residues. CDR3 loop: CASSEFGATSIPTQETQYF. CDR3 DNA: TGTGCCAGCAGTGAATTTGGGGCGACTAGCATCCCGACCCAAGAGACCCAGTACTTC.

This clonotype was seen once. The chain links TRBV9 to TRBJ1-2; 8 bases line up with TRBD1. Germline V CDR1 and CDR2: SGDLS, YYNGEE. This CDR3 has 16 amino acids. Germline trimming cut 3 bases from V and 7 bases from J; bases unmatched to any gene: 14. In DNA, the CDR3 is TGTGCCAGCAGCGGCAGAAGGGACAGGCGCCCCGGTGGCTACACCTTC. Translated, it gives CASSGRRDRRPGGYTF.

This clonotype has a count of ten or more. The rearrangement joins TRBV3-1 to TRBJ1-1, with D unclear. Germline loops: CDR1 LGHDT, CDR2 YNNKEL (reference sequence). The CDR3 is made up of 12 amino acids. V lost 3 bases and J 0 bases, leaving 2 bases between the germline ends. The CDR3 DNA is TGTGCCAGCAGCCAGTTGAACACTGAAGCTTTCTTT. Protein: CASSQLNTEAFF. The whole variable domain, remainder taken from reference TRBV3-1 and TRBJ1-1, is DTAVSQTPKYLVTQMGNDKSIKCEQNLGHDTMYWYKQDSKKFLKIMFSYNNKELIINETVPNRFSPKSPDKAHLNLHINSLELGDSAVYFCASSQLNTEAFFGQGTRLTVV.

As to this clonotype: This CDR3 is missing its conserved last phenylalanine or tryptophan, likely due to a read error. The limits of the CDR3 on the DNA are not certain, so only TCRdb's listed CDR3 is given. Here the CDR3 reads CASSLAEKGNQPQ. The chain has TRBV7-8 and TRBJ2-7; TRBD1, the table's D call, was not compared with the DNA. Germline CDR1 and CDR2: SGHVS and FQNEAQ. The CDR3 adds up to 13 amino acids, both ends counted.

A single count supports this clonotype. This chain links TRBV19 with TRBJ1-6; D remains unclear. The assigned J gene may be wrong: the sequence end matches TRBJ1-1 better. This CDR3 region has 14 residues. In germline, CDR1 is LNHDA, CDR2 SQIVND (reference sequence). CDR3 amino acids: CASSPRFKDTEAFF. The CDR3 DNA sequence: TGTGCCAGTAGCCCCAGGTTTAAGGACACTGAAGCTTTCTTT.

This clonotype came up many times. This sequence joins TRBV18 and TRBJ1-3; D might be TRBD1 (5 bases). The germline V gene has CDR1 KGHSH and CDR2 LQKENI. V gave up 5 bases and J gave up 2 bases, with 10 bases separating them. This CDR3 spans 14 amino acids. CDR3 DNA sequence: TGTGCCAGCTCAACCGGGACTACTGGAAACACCATATATTTT. This encodes CASSTGTTGNTIYF.

The chain uses TRBV7-8 and TRBJ2-5; possibly TRBD1 for D (5 bases). The end of the DNA fits TRBJ2-7 better, so the J call may be wrong. Germline lookup yields CDR1 SGHVS and CDR2 FQNEAQ. There are 16 residues in the CDR3. Here the CDR3 DNA reads TGTGCCAGCAGCTTAAGAAGGGGCCAGCCGTTCTACGAGCAGTACTTC. Translation: CASSLRRGQPFYEQYF.

The chain uses TRBV9 and TRBJ1-6; D perhaps matches TRBD1 (5 bases). This CDR3 is 16 amino acids long. CDR1 is SGDLS, CDR2 YYNGEE, per germline. V dropped 3 bases and J dropped 4 bases, with 14 bases sitting between them. CDR3 nucleotide sequence: TGTGCCAGCAGCGCGGATTCGGCAGGGTATAATTCACCCCTCCACTTT. Translated, it gives CASSADSAGYNSPLHF.

As concerns this clonotype: One end of the junction fails to match germline, which may point to a read error. The chain links TRBV7-2 to TRBJ2-7; D might be TRBD2 (5 bases). The CDR3 has 17 residues. Germline V lookup: CDR1 SGHTA, CDR2 FQGNSA. The CDR3 region is CASSLYLAAGRAYEQYF. DNA of the CDR3: TGCGCCAGCAGCTTGTACCTGGCGGCGGGCCGCGCCTACGAGCAGTACTTC. Full variable domain (missing parts from reference TRBV7-2 and TRBJ2-7): GAGVSQSPSNKVTEKGKDVELRCDPISGHTALYWYRQSLGQGLEFLIYFQGNSAPDKSGLPSDRFSAERTGGSVSTLTIQRTQQEDSAVYLCASSLYLAAGRAYEQYFGPGTRLTVT.

About this clonotype itself: An end of the junction differs from the germline gene, which may be a read error. The J gene is TRBJ1-1, the V gene TRBV7-3; D is undetermined. Germline-derived CDR1 and CDR2 are SGHTA and FQGTGA. This CDR3 has 13 residues. CDR3 residues: CASSAGPVLEQYF. CDR3 in DNA: TGTGCCAGCAGCGCGGGTCCTGTGTTGGAGCAGTACTTT.

With regard to this clonotype: Relative to the germline gene, one junction end is altered; a read error may explain this. The chain joins TRBV30 to TRBJ2-5; 8 bases line up with TRBD1. Germline V gives CDR1 GTSNPN, CDR2 SVGIG (reference sequence). This CDR3 has 15 residues. CDR3 sequence: CAWTRGQGMEEAQYF. The CDR3 coding sequence is TGTGCCTGGACTAGAGGACAGGGTATGGAAGAGGCCCAGTACTTC.

Note on this clonotype: Compared with germline, one end of the junction differs, possibly owing to a read error. This chain links TRBV9 with TRBJ2-7, with a tentative D call TRBD1 (5 bases). Germline CDR1 and CDR2: SGDLS and YYNGEE. The CDR3 has 14 amino acids. The CDR3 loop reads CASSVRGNSTKHHF. CDR3 nucleotide sequence: TGTGCCAGCAGCGTAAGGGGAAACTCAACCAAGCACCACTTC.

J is TRBJ1-3 and V is TRBV15; weak D call: TRBD1 (6 bases). The germline V gene encodes CDR1 LNHNV and CDR2 YYDKDF (reference sequence). The CDR3 runs to 14 residues. V dropped 10 bases and J dropped 2 bases, with 15 bases sitting between them. CDR3 sequence: CASTSDRTGNTIYF. As DNA, the CDR3 is TGTGCCAGTACCAGCGACAGGACTGGAAACACCATATATTTT.

In the case of this clonotype: Since a much larger clone is just one base distant, this may be a read error. The rearrangement joins TRBV12-3 or TRBV12-4 to TRBJ2-2; 12 bases are shared with TRBD2. This CDR3 region has 16 residues. The CDR3 reads CASSRTSGEDTGEPFF. In DNA form, the CDR3 reads TGTGCCAGCAGTCGGACTAGCGGGGAGGACACCGGGGAGCCGTTTTTT.

The rearrangement uses TRBV11-2 and TRBJ2-7; TRBD1 agrees at 7 bases. The CDR3 consists of 14 residues. After removal of 5 bases from V and 2 bases from J, the junction contained 6 bases not matched to a gene. Germline CDR1 is SGHAT and CDR2 is FQNNGV. CDR3 in amino acids: CASSLPGQPYEQYF. As DNA, the CDR3 is TGTGCCAGCAGCCTACCGGGACAGCCCTACGAGCAGTACTTC.

The table lists this clonotype with many counts. For the CDR3, the DNA is TGTGCCAGCAGCGTCGGGCAGGGTCTGAGGTCACCCCTCCACTTT. Its protein product is CASSVGQGLRSPLHF. The chain employs TRBV5-8 and TRBJ1-6, with D possibly TRBD1 on 5 matching bases. The CDR3 covers 15 residues. Germline assignment: CDR1 SGHTS and CDR2 YDEGEE. The V end lost 4 bases, the J end lost 10 bases, and 18 bases lay between the germline ends.

The chain has TRBV9 and TRBJ2-7; the D gene is possibly TRBD2 (7 bases). Germline assignment: CDR1 SGDLS and CDR2 YYNGEE. The CDR3 spans 15 residues. Trimming cost V 6 bases and J 4 bases, with 20 bases left between them. The CDR3 loop reads CASKFFTGGSYEQYF. The CDR3 bases are TGTGCCAGCAAGTTTTTCACGGGGGGCTCTTACGAGCAGTACTTC.